These T cell receptor beta chains were read from a single sample in a study of T-cell reconstitution after alpha-beta-depleted transplantation in children. TCRdb reprocessed the PCR reads with MiXCR, giving one entry per CDR3 protein. The profile shows 45,000 to 70,000 distinct CDR3 sequences, 44% of them singletons. The starting material was PBMCs, mostly from graft donor cells, obtained 360 days after TCRalphabeta/CD19-depleted stem cell transplant. The receptors come from a male patient younger than 18 who had a stem cell transplant for acute lymphoblastic leukemia, so the T cells may come from the graft donor. The CDR3 runs from the conserved cysteine through the conserved F or W. A D gene is named only where the DNA matches it firmly. Not every row has a clone size; where given, it reads once, few, many or a size class.

D gene	V gene	clone size	J gene	CDR3 DNA	CDR3 protein
.	TRBV12-3/TRBV12-4	few	TRBJ2-1	TGTGCCAGCACCTCTCTTAGTCAGGGGAAGAAGGCCGGGGATGAGCAGTTCTTC	CASTSLSQGKKAGDEQFF
TRBD2	TRBV6-5	.	TRBJ2-1	TGTGCCAGCAGTTACTCAAGACTAGCGGCCTACAATGAGCAGTTCTTC	CASSYSRLAAYNEQFF
.	TRBV24-1	.	TRBJ2-1	TGTGCCACCAGTGATTCCTCATCAGCTTTCTCCTACAATGAGCAGTTCTTC	CATSDSSSAFSYNEQFF
.	TRBV14	few	TRBJ2-7	TGTGCCAGCAGCCTTATCCCGGGCGAGCAGTACTTC	CASSLIPGEQYF
TRBD1	TRBV4-3	.	TRBJ2-2	TGCGCCAGCAGCCAAAGCCGGACAGGGCTTTACACCGGGGAGCTGTTTTTT	CASSQSRTGLYTGELFF
.	TRBV11-2	.	TRBJ2-1	TGTGCCAGCAGCTTAGTAGGCAGGGGAACCTACAATGAGCAGTTCTTC	CASSLVGRGTYNEQFF
TRBD2	TRBV10-3	few	TRBJ2-1	TGTGCCATCACCCCTATAGCGGGAGGGCCCAATGAGCAGTTCTTC	CAITPIAGGPNEQFF
.	TRBV27	.	TRBJ1-1	TGTGCCAGCAGCGTTTCGCTTTCTCACCTGGCGGTTGAAGCTTTCTTT	CASSVSLSHLAVEAFF
.	TRBV20-1	.	TRBJ2-2	TGCAGTGCTACCTACAGGTTTAACACCGGGGAGCTGTTTTTT	CSATYRFNTGELFF
.	TRBV11-3	.	TRBJ2-7	TGTGCCTGTGTCGGGGTGGGCTCCTACGAGCAGTACTTC	CACVGVGSYEQYF
TRBD2	TRBV11-2	once	TRBJ2-3	TGTGCCAGCAGCTTCCGAAGCGGGGGGGCCACAGATACGCAGTATTTT	CASSFRSGGATDTQYF
.	TRBV7-3	.	TRBJ2-3	TGTGCCAGCAGCTCCGCAGGGGTCAGGACAGATACGCAGTATTTT	CASSSAGVRTDTQYF
.	TRBV9	few	TRBJ1-5	TGTGCCAGCAGCCCCGACTCCCTAGGGGAGCCCCAGCATTTT	CASSPDSLGEPQHF
TRBD2	TRBV7-9	.	TRBJ2-7	TGTGCCAGCAGCTCGCGGGGGGCCAGCTCCTACGAGCAGTACTTC	CASSSRGASSYEQYF
TRBD2	TRBV10-3	.	TRBJ2-1	TGTGCCATCAGTGAGTCTTTAGCGGGAGCGGGTAGTGAGCAGTTCTTC	CAISESLAGAGSEQFF
.	TRBV12-3/TRBV12-4	few	TRBJ1-1	TGTGCCAGCAGTTTAGGCCAGGGGCGGAAGGACACTGAAGCTTTCTTT	CASSLGQGRKDTEAFF
.	TRBV6-5	.	TRBJ1-5	TGTGCCAGCAGTTACTCCTACAGTGGCAATCAGCCCCAGCATTTT	CASSYSYSGNQPQHF
.	TRBV24-1	few	TRBJ2-5	TGTGCCACGCTTAGAGAGACCCAGTACTTC	CATLRETQYF
.	TRBV6-5	.	TRBJ2-5	TGTGCCAGCAGTTACGAGGGGAGGTTTAGTAGGGAGACCCAGTACTTC	CASSYEGRFSRETQYF
TRBD2	TRBV3-1	.	TRBJ2-1	TGTGCCAGCAGCGTACGACTAGCGGCTGAGCAGTTCTTC	CASSVRLAAEQFF
TRBD1	TRBV10-2	.	TRBJ2-7	TGCGCCAGCAGTGTTGAGGACAGGGCACCCTACGAGCAGTACTTC	CASSVEDRAPYEQYF
TRBD2	TRBV12-3/TRBV12-4	.	TRBJ2-7	TGTGCCAGCAGTCCCGTAGCGGGTGGGGGATACGAGCAGTACTTC	CASSPVAGGGYEQYF
TRBD1	TRBV12-3/TRBV12-4	.	TRBJ1-5	TGTGCCAGCAGTCCACAGGGGGCCAGCAATCAGCCCCAGCATTTT	CASSPQGASNQPQHF
.	TRBV4-1	.	TRBJ2-1	TGCGCCAGCAGCCAAGATCTCAACATTCAGTTCTTC	CASSQDLNIQFF
TRBD1	TRBV7-6	.	TRBJ2-7	TGTGCCAGCAGCCAGACCGGTCGGACAGGCTTCTACGAGCAGTACTTC	CASSQTGRTGFYEQYF
.	TRBV24-1	.	TRBJ2-1	TGTGCCACCAGTGGGAGGCGGCCTTCGGCCAATGAGCAGTTCTTC	CATSGRRPSANEQFF
.	TRBV29-1	few	TRBJ2-1	TGCAGCATGGTGGGGTATGAGCAGTTCTTC	CSMVGYEQFF
.	TRBV7-3	few	TRBJ2-3	TGTGCCAGCAGCGTCTCTGGGTCGACAGATACGCAGTATTTT	CASSVSGSTDTQYF
.	TRBV29-1	.	TRBJ2-2	TGCAGCGTTTTTCCCGCTGGGACGCGGAGGGAGCTGTTTTTT	CSVFPAGTRRELFF